This passage covers 20 T cell receptor beta chains from one sample sequenced in a study of shared clonotypes between healthy human individuals. Produced via immunoSEQ multiplex PCR; TCRdb's table is partial and in-frame only. The sample yields some 580,000 clones, roughly 98% seen once. CD45RO-negative cells were positively selected for CCR7, leaving out terminally differentiated effector memory CD45RA+ cells. Material for sequencing was naive CD8+ T cells sorted from blood. These receptors were collected from a man aged 25-45 years in good health.

The V call is TRBV5-1, the J call TRBJ2-7; 10 nucleotides line up with TRBD1. After removal of 0 bases from V and 5 bases from J, the junction contained 5 bases not matched to a gene. The CDR3 consists of 15 residues. The germline gives CDR1 SGHRS, CDR2 YFSETQ. The CDR3 here is CASSLESTGGDEQYF. CDR3 nucleotide sequence: TGCGCCAGCAGCTTGGAATCGACAGGGGGCGACGAGCAGTACTTC.

The chain has TRBV5-1 and TRBJ2-7; perhaps TRBD2 as D (6 bases). CDR1 and CDR2 from the germline V gene are SGHRS and YFSETQ. V lost 0 bases and J lost 2, with 12 bases in between. The CDR3 totals 15 residues. The CDR3 is CASSLAAGLAYEQYF. The CDR3 DNA reads TGCGCCAGCAGCTTGGCGGCGGGATTAGCCTACGAGCAGTACTTC.

This sequence joins TRBV27 and TRBJ2-1; D remains ambiguous. Per germline, CDR1 MNHEY and CDR2 SMNVEV (reference sequence). CDR3 length: 11 amino acids. V was shortened by 3 bases and J by 6 bases, with 3 bases between the two germline ends. The CDR3 spells CASSLANEQFF. In DNA, the CDR3 is TGTGCCAGCAGTTTGGCCAATGAGCAGTTCTTC.

This chain uses TRBV4-1 with TRBJ2-7; TRBD2 matches 12 bases. V shed 3 bases and J 1 base; nucleotides not matched to a gene: 4. Germline V gene sequence: CDR1 MGHRA, CDR2 YSYEKL. This CDR3 has 16 residues. CDR3 amino acids: CASSHGLAGQSYEQYF. The CDR3 DNA is TGCGCCAGCAGCCATGGACTAGCGGGACAGTCCTACGAGCAGTACTTC.

The gene calls are TRBV6-5 and TRBJ1-1; the match to TRBD1 covers 8 bases. V trimming: 0 bases; J trimming: 7 bases; junction bases outside the gene matches: 4. Germline CDR1 is MNHEY and CDR2 is SVGAGI. The CDR3 consists of 14 residues. As DNA, the CDR3 is TGTGCCAGCAGTTACTCCACAGGGGGATTTGAAGCTTTCTTT. This gives the protein CASSYSTGGFEAFF.

The CDR3 loop is CASRPRRGTYEQYF. DNA of the CDR3: TGTGCCAGCAGGCCTCGACGGGGAACCTACGAGCAGTACTTC. The chain joins TRBV6-5 to TRBJ2-7; D is possibly TRBD2 (5 bases). Trimming cost V 6 bases and J 2 bases, with 14 bases left between them. This CDR3 comprises 14 residues. Looked up from germline, CDR1 is MNHEY and CDR2 is SVGAGI.

The chain links TRBV5-6 to TRBJ2-3; D is tentatively TRBD1 or TRBD2 (5 bases each). The CDR3 has 16 residues. The V end was cut by 5 bases, the J end by 1 base, with 17 bases between. CDR1 and CDR2 from the germline V gene are SGHDT and YYEEEE. The CDR3 sequence is CASRRGARGRTDTQYF. CDR3 in DNA: TGTGCCAGCAGACGGGGAGCTCGGGGCCGCACAGATACGCAGTATTTT.

The chain couples TRBV5-6 to TRBJ2-7; perhaps TRBD1 as D (5 bases). V was clipped by 0 bases and J by 2 bases, with 12 bases between them. The CDR3 loop spans 15 amino acids. Germline V gene data show CDR1 as SGHDT and CDR2 as YYEEEE. In DNA form, the CDR3 reads TGTGCCAGCAGCTTGGACGACATGGGGCCCTACGAGCAGTACTTC. The encoded protein is CASSLDDMGPYEQYF.

A word on this clone: The sample carries other DNA sequences with the same CDR3. V gene TRBV5-4 combines with J gene TRBJ1-1; no reliable D call. CDR1 and CDR2 from the germline V gene are SGHNT and YYREEE (reference sequence). The ends were cut back, 2 bases at V and 1 base at J, with 6 bases in the middle. This CDR3 spans 13 amino acids. CDR3 DNA sequence: TGTGCCAGCAGCTTATCAGAGAACACTGAAGCTTTCTTT. It is translated as CASSLSENTEAFF. Based on the CDR3 plus reference TRBV5-4 and TRBJ1-1, the full variable domain is ETGVTQSPTHLIKTRGQQVTLRCSSQSGHNTVSWYQQALGQGPQFIFQYYREEENGRGNFPPRFSGLQFPNYSSELNVNALELDDSALYLCASSLSENTEAFFGQGTRLTVV.

The chain links TRBV27 to TRBJ2-7; 12 nucleotides agree with TRBD2. V gave up 9 bases and J gave up 6 bases; unmatched junction bases: 12. The length of the CDR3 is 15 residues. CDR1 is MNHEY and CDR2 is SMNVEV in the germline V gene (reference sequence). DNA of the CDR3: TGTGCCAGTGCCCCGGTGGGGACTAGCGGGCCCGAGCAGTACTTC. It encodes CASAPVGTSGPEQYF.

The gene calls are TRBV5-4 and TRBJ1-1, with D maybe TRBD1 (6 bases). Trimming pared 0 bases from V and 3 bases from J, leaving 9 bases between. This CDR3 has 14 amino acids. Germline V gene sequence: CDR1 SGHNT, CDR2 YYREEE (reference sequence). CDR3 DNA: TGTGCCAGCAGCTTGGGCAGGGGATACACTGAAGCTTTCTTT. The encoded protein is CASSLGRGYTEAFF. The full variable domain, in which reference TRBV5-4 and TRBJ1-1 provide the parts outside the CDR3, is ETGVTQSPTHLIKTRGQQVTLRCSSQSGHNTVSWYQQALGQGPQFIFQYYREEENGRGNFPPRFSGLQFPNYSSELNVNALELDDSALYLCASSLGRGYTEAFFGQGTRLTVV.

The V and J genes are TRBV29-1 and TRBJ2-1; maybe TRBD2 (6 bases). Deletions cut 5 bases from V and 2 bases from J, with 13 bases between. In germline, CDR1 is SQVTM, CDR2 ANQGSEA. The CDR3 has 14 residues. The CDR3, as DNA: TGCAGCGTTATTACTAGCCGTACCTACAATGAGCAGTTCTTC. It yields the protein CSVITSRTYNEQFF.

The J gene is TRBJ1-1, the V gene TRBV7-9; 8 bases align to TRBD1. This CDR3 is built from 15 residues. V was pared by 0 bases and J by 5 bases, with 5 bases of the junction left unmatched. From germline, CDR1 is SEHNR and CDR2 FQNEAQ (reference sequence). The chain's CDR3 is CASSLAKTGVTEAFF. The CDR3 DNA reads TGTGCCAGCAGCTTAGCCAAGACAGGGGTGACTGAAGCTTTCTTT.

The CDR3 bases are TGTGCCAGCAGCGGACAGGGGTTTGGCAATCAGCCCCAGCATTTT. Its translation: CASSGQGFGNQPQHF. V is TRBV27 and J is TRBJ1-5, with 9 positions matching TRBD1. Germline CDR1 reads MNHEY; CDR2 reads SMNVEV (reference sequence). CDR3 size: 15 residues. V was clipped by 6 bases and J by 2 bases; unmatched bases: 5.

The chain has TRBV27 and TRBJ2-7; D might be TRBD1 or TRBD2, each matching 5 bases. Trimming cost V 9 bases and J 5 bases, with 17 bases left between them. CDR1 MNHEY and CDR2 SMNVEV come from the germline V gene (reference sequence). There are 13 residues in the CDR3. CDR3 sequence: CARGEGSYDEQYF. CDR3 DNA: TGTGCCAGGGGGGAAGGGTCGTACGACGAGCAGTACTTC.

The J gene is TRBJ1-4, the V gene TRBV5-1; no clear D. Germline CDR1 reads SGHRS; CDR2 reads YFSETQ. The V end lost 0 bases, the J end lost 3 bases, and 12 bases lay between the germline ends. The CDR3 spans 16 residues. CDR3 coding DNA: TGCGCCAGCAGCTTGGCTCCGGGAATGGCTAATGAAAAACTGTTTTTT. Translated: CASSLAPGMANEKLFF.

The chain is built from TRBV6-6 and TRBJ1-1; D possibly corresponds to TRBD1 (5 bases). Germline lookup yields CDR1 MNHNY and CDR2 SVGAGI (reference sequence). V lost 0 bases to trimming and J lost 0 bases, with 11 bases between them. The CDR3 covers 16 residues. CDR3 amino acids: CASSYSFPGLNTEAFF. The DNA of the CDR3 is TGTGCCAGCAGTTACTCTTTTCCGGGACTGAACACTGAAGCTTTCTTT.

The chain employs TRBV18 and TRBJ2-7; D not resolved. The V gene lost 3 bases and the J gene lost 4 bases, with 4 bases spanning the gap. The CDR3 has 11 amino acids. Germline values: CDR1 KGHSH, CDR2 LQKENI. The CDR3 DNA follows: TGTGCCAGCTCACCCAAGTACGAGCAGTACTTC. It encodes CASSPKYEQYF.

This clone appeared a single time. The same CDR3 also results from other DNA sequences found in this sample. CDR3 in amino acids: CASSLTSKAYEQYF. DNA for the CDR3: TGTGCCAGCAGCTTAACGTCGAAGGCATACGAGCAGTACTTC. The chain carries TRBV7-9 and TRBJ2-7, with D unclear. Trimming pared 2 bases from V and 4 bases from J, leaving 12 bases between. Germline V gene lookup returns CDR1 SEHNR and CDR2 FQNEAQ (reference sequence). This CDR3 has 14 residues.

This clone showed up just once. V gene TRBV29-1 combines with J gene TRBJ2-3, with 7 bases matching TRBD2. CDR1 and CDR2 (germline): SQVTM, ANQGSEA. The ends lost 3 bases at V and 2 bases at J; junction bases unmatched: 5. The CDR3 is 14 amino acids. The chain's CDR3 is CSVELADNTDTQYF. CDR3 in DNA: TGCAGCGTTGAGCTAGCGGACAACACAGATACGCAGTATTTT.